This T cell receptor beta chain was identified during a study of T cells in Graves' hyperthyroidism and ophthalmopathy. General study results and limits: Through a model of 13 V-J features, ophthalmopathy was separated from stable hyperthyroidism. Also found in blood were most expanded thyroid clonotypes above 0.001.

As for this clonotype: What it binds is unknown.

When ophthalmopathy did not progress within 18 months, Graves' hyperthyroidism was considered stable. Out of approximately 10 ml of fresh peripheral blood came the PBMCs. The CDR3 regions of TCR beta were amplified from RNA transcripts. When the TCR CDR3 underwent first-round RT-PCR, the HTBI primer set was used. TCRdb recomputed calls from the multiplex PCR reads with MiXCR, one row per CDR3 protein. The sample yields approximately 320,000 distinct CDR3 sequences, approximately 15% seen once. CDR3 length equals 14 residues. V dropped 0 bases and J dropped 12 bases, with 17 bases sitting between them. The V gene's germline CDR1 is LNHDA and CDR2 SQIVND (reference sequence).

Material: blood. The chain combines TRBV19 with TRBJ2-5; possible D gene TRBD1, 6 bases. This clonotype was obtained from a man aged 25-45 years with Graves' hyperthyroidism. The CDR3 spells CASSIDGRDIIKYF. The CDR3 DNA sequence: TGTGCCAGTAGTATAGATGGAAGGGACATCATCAAGTACTTC.